The 3 T cell receptor beta chains below all came from one sample that was sequenced in a study of identical twins. Each CDR3 protein gets one entry after TCRdb re-called the 5' RACE reads with MiXCR. The sample includes 690,000 or so distinct CDR3 sequences, approximately 6% of them seen just once. The specimen sequenced was naive T cells sorted from blood. The receptors shown here come from a man between 18 and 29 years old in good health.

This clonotype was counted between two and nine times. This chain connects TRBV7-9 to TRBJ2-3; the D gene is possibly TRBD1 (5 bases). V was cut by 1 base and J by 4 bases, with 12 bases left in between. The CDR3 is 15 amino acids. CDR1 and CDR2 (germline): SEHNR, FQNEAQ (reference sequence). CDR3 sequence reads: CASSLGGRPPDTQYF. In DNA, the CDR3 is TGTGCCAGCAGCTTAGGGGGCAGGCCCCCAGATACGCAGTATTTT.

The chain is built from TRBV14 and TRBJ2-1, with TRBD2 identical over 12 bases. Germline V CDR1 and CDR2: SGHDN, FVKESK. CDR3 length: 16 amino acids. With 4 bases clipped from V and 4 bases from J, the junction kept 5 bases outside the gene matches. The CDR3 sequence is CASSRFGLAGYNEQFF. In nucleotides, the CDR3 is TGTGCCAGCAGCCGCTTTGGACTAGCGGGATACAATGAGCAGTTCTTC.

The CDR3: CSARGTSGETEQYF. The CDR3 bases are TGCAGTGCTAGAGGGACTAGCGGGGAGACCGAGCAGTACTTC. The chain is built from TRBV20-1 and TRBJ2-7; 12 nucleotides align to TRBD2. V was clipped by 1 base and J by 6 bases; unmatched bases: 4. The CDR3 has 14 residues. Germline lookup yields CDR1 DFQATT and CDR2 SNEGSKA (reference sequence).